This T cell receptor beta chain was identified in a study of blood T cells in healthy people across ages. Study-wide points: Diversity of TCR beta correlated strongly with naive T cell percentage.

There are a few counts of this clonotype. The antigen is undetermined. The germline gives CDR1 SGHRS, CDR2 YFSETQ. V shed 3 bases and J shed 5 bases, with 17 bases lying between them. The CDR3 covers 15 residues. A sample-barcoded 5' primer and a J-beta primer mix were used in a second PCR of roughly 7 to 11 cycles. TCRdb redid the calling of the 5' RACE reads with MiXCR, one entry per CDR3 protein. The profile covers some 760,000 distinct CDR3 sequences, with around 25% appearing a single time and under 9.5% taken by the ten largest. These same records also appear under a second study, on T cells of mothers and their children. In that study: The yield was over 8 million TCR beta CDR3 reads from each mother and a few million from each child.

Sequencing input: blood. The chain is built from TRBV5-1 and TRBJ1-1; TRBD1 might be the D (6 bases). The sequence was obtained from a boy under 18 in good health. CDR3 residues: CASSWDTLMRTEAFF. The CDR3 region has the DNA TGCGCCAGCAGCTGGGACACTTTGATGAGGACTGAAGCTTTCTTT.